The 20 T cell receptor beta chains given below trace back to one sample, sequenced in a study of T cell responses to AZD1222 COVID-19 vaccine. This table comes from immunoSEQ multiplex PCR, and its TCRdb copy is limited to in-frame clones, with some not included. The table includes 110,000 or so clones, roughly 88% detected once. Sequencing used peripheral blood, obtained on day 0 of AZD1222 vaccination. Receptors were obtained from an adult in good health.

V gene TRBV18 combines with J gene TRBJ1-2; no clear D gene. Germline V gene data show CDR1 as KGHSH and CDR2 as LQKENI. V lost 3 bases, J lost 8 bases, and 13 bases lay in between. The CDR3 spans 13 residues. CDR3 sequence reads: CASSPGRVEGYTF. The CDR3 DNA follows: TGTGCCAGCTCACCCGGGAGGGTAGAAGGCTACACCTTC.

This chain connects TRBV5-1 to TRBJ2-1, with D perhaps TRBD2 (5 bases). Germline V gives CDR1 SGHRS, CDR2 YFSETQ. V was trimmed by 0 bases and J by 9 bases, leaving 16 bases between them. The CDR3 loop spans 15 amino acids. CDR3 region: CASSLALAAFGEQFF. Written as DNA, the CDR3 is TGCGCCAGCAGCTTGGCGCTAGCCGCTTTTGGTGAGCAGTTCTTC.

The chain carries TRBV14 and TRBJ1-1; D may be TRBD1 (5 bases). Trimming stripped 4 bases from V and 5 bases from J, with 11 bases between. Germline lookup yields CDR1 SGHDN and CDR2 FVKESK. This CDR3 has 13 residues. The CDR3 nucleotides read TGTGCCAGCAGCCTGGGACTGGGGACTGAAGCTTTCTTT. Protein: CASSLGLGTEAFF.

The CDR3 DNA reads as TGTGCCAGCAGCCAAGACCGTATCAGGGGCGGAGAGACCCAGTACTTC. Amino acid sequence: CASSQDRIRGGETQYF. The chain employs TRBV14 and TRBJ2-5, with D tentatively TRBD1 (6 bases). Germline V gene data show CDR1 as SGHDN and CDR2 as FVKESK. The length of the CDR3 is 16 residues. Between the trimmed V and J ends, which lost 0 bases and 4 bases, there was a span of 15 bases. Together with reference TRBV14 and TRBJ2-5, the CDR3 gives the full variable domain: EAGVTQFPSHSVIEKGQTVTLRCDPISGHDNLYWYRRVMGKEIKFLLHFVKESKQDESGMPNNRFLAERTGGTYSTLKVQPAELEDSGVYFCASSQDRIRGGETQYFGPGTRLLVL.

This chain's CDR3 is CASRRQAATNEKLFF. CDR3 nucleotide sequence: TGTGCCAGTAGGAGACAGGCCGCAACTAATGAAAAACTGTTTTTT. The chain combines TRBV19 with TRBJ1-4; a possible D gene is TRBD1 (6 bases). CDR1 LNHDA and CDR2 SQIVND come from the germline V gene (reference sequence). The CDR3 totals 15 residues. V was trimmed by 6 bases and J by 0 bases, leaving 11 bases between them.

This chain uses TRBV10-3 with TRBJ1-1; D remains unclear. Trimming pared 0 bases from V and 5 bases from J, leaving 13 bases between. The CDR3 runs to 15 residues. Germline V CDR1 and CDR2: ENHRY, SYGVKD. The CDR3 DNA reads as TGTGCCATCAGTGAGTCACCCAGGTTAGGGACTGAAGCTTTCTTT. Translating it yields CAISESPRLGTEAFF.

V and J are TRBV5-1 and TRBJ1-5; tentatively, D is TRBD1 (6 bases). Trimming took 5 bases from V and 0 from J, leaving 12 bases between them. CDR1 is SGHRS, CDR2 YFSETQ, per germline. This CDR3 is 15 amino acids long. Here the CDR3 DNA reads TGCGCCAGCAGTCTAGGGGGTTCTAGCAATCAGCCCCAGCATTTT. It specifies CASSLGGSSNQPQHF.

The rearrangement links TRBV27 to TRBJ1-2, with 8 bases fitting TRBD1. The trim removed 4 bases at V and 8 bases at J, leaving 9 bases unmatched. The CDR3 sequence is 14 residues long. Germline lookup yields CDR1 MNHEY and CDR2 SMNVEV (reference sequence). CDR3 nucleotides: TGTGCCAGCAGTTCCGTCTCAGGGGGCTGGGGCTACACCTTC. It codes for CASSSVSGGWGYTF.

The chain combines TRBV12-3 or TRBV12-4 with TRBJ2-3; D call uncertain. V lost 3 bases, J lost 2 bases, and 0 bases lay in between. The CDR3 spans 11 residues. The CDR3 is CASSFTDTQYF. The CDR3 DNA follows: TGTGCCAGCAGTTTCACAGATACGCAGTATTTT.

This sequence joins TRBV5-1 and TRBJ2-1; the D is unclear. V lost 5 bases and J 9 bases, leaving 15 bases between the germline ends. The CDR3 is 13 amino acids. CDR1 and CDR2 from the germline V gene are SGHRS and YFSETQ. In nucleotides, the CDR3 is TGCGCCAGCAGTCCGGTAGTGGGGTCTGAGCAGTTCTTC. This translates into CASSPVVGSEQFF.

The gene calls are TRBV18 and TRBJ1-1, with D unclear. Trimming left V 3 bases short and J 1 base short, with 15 bases between. Germline V gives CDR1 KGHSH, CDR2 LQKENI. The CDR3 is made up of 16 amino acids. In DNA, the CDR3 is TGTGCCAGCTCACCTAGTAATGCAGCCACGAACACTGAAGCTTTCTTT. Translating gives CASSPSNAATNTEAFF.

The chain is built from TRBV4-3 and TRBJ1-6; the match to TRBD1 covers 11 bases. V lost 5 bases and J lost 6; bases outside the gene matches: 6. The CDR3 covers 16 residues. Germline CDR1 and CDR2: LGHNA and YSLEER. As DNA, the CDR3 is TGCGCCAGCAGCTATAGGACAGGGGGCGGTAATTCACCCCTCCACTTT. It codes for CASSYRTGGGNSPLHF.

The rearrangement joins TRBV20-1 to TRBJ2-7; D is uncertain. The CDR3 is 13 amino acids. CDR1 and CDR2 from the germline V gene are DFQATT and SNEGSKA (reference sequence). V lost 3 bases, J lost 3 bases, and 12 bases lay in between. This CDR3 reads CSASSRPLYEQYF. The CDR3, as DNA: TGCAGTGCTAGTAGCAGGCCCCTCTACGAGCAGTACTTC.

The CDR3 here is CASSFSAGYDQPQHF. CDR3 nucleotide sequence: TGTGCCAGCAGTTTCTCGGCAGGGTACGATCAGCCCCAGCATTTT. The rearrangement joins TRBV28 to TRBJ1-5, with D possibly matching TRBD1 (5 bases). Germline V gene lookup returns CDR1 MDHEN and CDR2 SYDVKM. There are 15 residues in the CDR3. V lost 3 bases and J lost 5, with 14 bases in between.

The chain has TRBV30 and TRBJ2-2; D gene ambiguous. With 1 base removed from V and 3 bases from J, the gap between germline ends came to 0 bases. The CDR3 extends over 11 amino acids. Germline V lookup: CDR1 GTSNPN, CDR2 SVGIG (reference sequence). CDR3 amino acids: CAWSDTGELFF. CDR3 DNA: TGTGCCTGGAGTGACACCGGGGAGCTGTTTTTT.

V gene TRBV7-2 combines with J gene TRBJ2-2; D gene uncertain. CDR3 length: 15 amino acids. The germline gives CDR1 SGHTA, CDR2 FQGNSA. The ends were cut back, 1 base at V and 3 bases at J, with 9 bases in the middle. Here the CDR3 DNA reads TGTGCCAGCAGCTTAGGGCAGGCCGACACCGGGGAGCTGTTTTTT. This encodes CASSLGQADTGELFF.

The rearrangement uses TRBV27 and TRBJ2-7; D may be TRBD2 (6 bases). V was pared by 4 bases and J by 2 bases, with 18 bases between. This CDR3 is 16 amino acids long. The germline V gene encodes CDR1 MNHEY and CDR2 SMNVEV (reference sequence). Here the CDR3 reads CASSSPVAGSTYEQYF. The CDR3 DNA follows: TGTGCCAGCAGTTCGCCGGTCGCGGGGAGTACCTACGAGCAGTACTTC.

The chain recombines TRBV18 with TRBJ2-3, with D possibly being TRBD1 (6 bases). V was shortened by 8 bases and J by 1 base, with 16 bases between the two germline ends. This CDR3 contains 15 residues. Germline loops: CDR1 KGHSH, CDR2 LQKENI. CDR3 nucleotide sequence: TGTGCCAGCAGAGCCCCAGGGGTTGGCACAGATACGCAGTATTTT. Residues: CASRAPGVGTDTQYF.

V and J are TRBV20-1 and TRBJ1-3; tentatively, D is TRBD1 (5 bases). The CDR3 is 16 residues long. V shed 3 bases and J shed 2 bases, with 17 bases lying between them. Germline CDR1 and CDR2: DFQATT and SNEGSKA (reference sequence). The CDR3 sequence is CSASRAIQGAGNTIYF. CDR3 DNA: TGCAGTGCTAGTAGGGCCATCCAGGGCGCTGGAAACACCATATATTTT.

The chain joins TRBV7-2 to TRBJ1-3, with a tentative D call TRBD1 (6 bases). Germline CDR1 is SGHTA and CDR2 is FQGNSA. This CDR3 spans 15 amino acids. V lost 6 bases, J lost 0 bases, and 12 bases lay in between. The CDR3 sequence is CASRQGRSSGNTIYF. For the CDR3, the DNA is TGTGCCAGCAGACAGGGACGCTCCTCTGGAAACACCATATATTTT.